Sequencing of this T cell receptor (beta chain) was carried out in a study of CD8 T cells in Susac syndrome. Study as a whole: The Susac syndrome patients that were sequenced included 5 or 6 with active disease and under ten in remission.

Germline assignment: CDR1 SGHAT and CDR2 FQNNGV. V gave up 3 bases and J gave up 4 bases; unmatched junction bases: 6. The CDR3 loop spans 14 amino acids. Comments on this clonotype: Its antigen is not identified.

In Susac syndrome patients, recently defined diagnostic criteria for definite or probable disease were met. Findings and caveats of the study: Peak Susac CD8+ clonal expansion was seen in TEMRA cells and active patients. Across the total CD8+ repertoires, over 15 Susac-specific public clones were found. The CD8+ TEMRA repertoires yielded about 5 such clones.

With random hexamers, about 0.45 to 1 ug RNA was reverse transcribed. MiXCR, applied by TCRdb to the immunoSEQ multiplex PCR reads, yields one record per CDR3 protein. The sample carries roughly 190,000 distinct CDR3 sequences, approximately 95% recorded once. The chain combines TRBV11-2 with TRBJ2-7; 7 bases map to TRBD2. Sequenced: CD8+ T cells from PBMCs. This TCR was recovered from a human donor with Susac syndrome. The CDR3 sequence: CASSFGGGPYEQYF. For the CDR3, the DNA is TGTGCCAGCAGCTTTGGGGGAGGGCCGTACGAGCAGTACTTC.